A single T cell receptor beta chain is shown here with its context. Its antigen is not known. A junction end diverges from the germline sequence, so it may reflect a read error. Some clones are missing from TCRdb's copy, which holds only in-frame ones; the method was immunoSEQ multiplex PCR. The sample has roughly 140,000 clones, around 94% seen once; the top ten hold over 0.95%. The CDR3 contains 9 residues. The entry originates in a study of T cell responses to AZD1222 COVID-19 vaccine. Whole-study findings and limits: Recipients of two AZD1222 doses showed rising Spike-specific TCR breadth and depth. Researchers report vaccine-associated CD4 TCRs spanning spike, with dominance at 160-218 and 743-854.

The material sequenced was peripheral blood, taken on day 0 of AZD1222 vaccination. The chain combines TRBV6-7 with TRBJ1-4; D possibly corresponds to TRBD1 (5 bases). TRBV6-7 is an ORF for which the function is uncertain. The origin of this receptor is an adult in good health. CDR3 sequence reads: CASSYRDPF. CDR3 bases: TGTGCCAGCAGTTACCGGGACCCTTTT.